The source of this T cell receptor (beta chain) is a study of tumor-infiltrating lymphocytes in primary liver carcinoma. The authors made TCR beta cDNA from approximately 490 ng total RNA with a constant-region primer. Generation of the TCR beta libraries relied on three nested multiplex PCR rounds using slightly modified ARM-PCR. TRBV1-TRBV30 forward and Cbeta reverse primers drove the first two roughly 10-cycle rounds. TCRdb re-called the multiplex PCR reads with MiXCR, one entry per CDR3 protein. This table has tens of thousands of distinct CDR3 sequences, 75% appearing once. Co-extraction yielded RNA and DNA from 20-30 mg of unsorted bulk tissue. Study outcomes and limitations: Less overlap was seen in tumor-adjacent and tumor-blood pairs than in tumor region pairs.

CDR3 length: 14 amino acids. Per the germline V gene, CDR1 is SGHTA and CDR2 is FQGTGA. Note on this clonotype: Its target is unknown. One end of the junction fails to match germline, which may point to a read error.

The clonotype originates from a man in his forties with primary liver carcinoma and hepatitis B virus infection. Sequenced: tumor-adjacent normal liver tissue. This rearrangement joins TRBV7-3 to TRBJ2-2; D gene ambiguous. In DNA, the CDR3 is TGTGCCAGCGGCTTAGATCCTCACACCGGGGAGCTGTTTTTT. As protein: CASGLDPHTGELFF.